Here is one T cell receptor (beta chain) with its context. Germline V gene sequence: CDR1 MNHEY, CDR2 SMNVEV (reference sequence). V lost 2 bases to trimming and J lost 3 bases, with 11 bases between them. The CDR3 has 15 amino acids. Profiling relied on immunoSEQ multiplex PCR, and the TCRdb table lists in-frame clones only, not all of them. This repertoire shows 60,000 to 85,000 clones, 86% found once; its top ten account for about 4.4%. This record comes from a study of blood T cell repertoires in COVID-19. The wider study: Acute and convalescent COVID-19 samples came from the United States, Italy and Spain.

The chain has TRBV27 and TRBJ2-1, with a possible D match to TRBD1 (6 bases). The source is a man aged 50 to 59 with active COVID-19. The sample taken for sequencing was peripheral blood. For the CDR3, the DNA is TGTGCCAGCAGTTTACGGACAGCCATCTACAATGAGCAGTTCTTC. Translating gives CASSLRTAIYNEQFF.